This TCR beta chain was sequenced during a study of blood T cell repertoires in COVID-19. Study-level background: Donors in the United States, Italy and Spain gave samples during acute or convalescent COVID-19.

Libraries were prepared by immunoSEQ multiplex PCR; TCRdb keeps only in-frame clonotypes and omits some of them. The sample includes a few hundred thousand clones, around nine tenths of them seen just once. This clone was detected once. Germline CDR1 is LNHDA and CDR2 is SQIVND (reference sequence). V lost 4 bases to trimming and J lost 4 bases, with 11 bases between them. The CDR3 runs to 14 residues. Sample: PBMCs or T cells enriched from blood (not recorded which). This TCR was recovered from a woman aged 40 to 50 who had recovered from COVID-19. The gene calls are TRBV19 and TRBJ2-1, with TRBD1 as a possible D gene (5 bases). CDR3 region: CASSTPGAYNEQFF. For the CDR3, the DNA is TGTGCCAGTAGTACCCCTGGGGCTTACAATGAGCAGTTCTTC.